The clone carrying this TCR beta chain was recorded many times. Its matching antigen is unknown. The sample is drawn from a study of neurological immune-mediated disorders. Findings of the study overall: The study found no CDR3 amino acid sequences shared by expanded clones across subjects, suggesting private repertoires in all groups. HTLV-1-associated myelopathy led in TCR clonal expansion, while multiple sclerosis ranked lowest, below healthy controls.

The V and J ends lost 5 bases and 4 bases respectively, with 11 bases between them. CDR3 length: 13 amino acids. Germline loops: CDR1 SEHNR, CDR2 FQNEAQ (reference sequence). Synthesis of cDNA used 5'RACE (with 10-nucleotide random UMIs). In TCRdb, the 5' RACE reads were re-called with MiXCR into one record per CDR3 protein. The sample records 45,000 to 65,000 distinct CDR3 sequences, more than 4% being singletons. PBMCs numbering 2 million and stored at -80 C yielded the unsorted libraries. Input material: PBMCs. This rearrangement joins TRBV7-9 to TRBJ1-2, with no clear D. This clonotype was obtained from a man between 50 and 59 years old with multiple sclerosis. The CDR3 loop reads CASSTRISYGYTF. The CDR3 bases are TGTGCCAGCAGCACTAGGATAAGCTATGGCTACACCTTC.